What follows are 10 T cell receptor beta chains derived from one specimen sequenced in a study of blood T cell repertoires in COVID-19. Using immunoSEQ multiplex PCR, the repertoire was profiled, and TCRdb retains in-frame clones only, with some absent. Of under 200,000 clones in the sample, about 82% were seen once. The sample was peripheral blood. These TCRs come from a man aged 65-85 years with active or convalescent COVID-19.

The genes are TRBV30 and TRBJ1-5; D not resolved. The CDR3 runs to 14 residues. The germline V and J ends were trimmed by 2 bases and 9 bases, with 17 bases remaining between them. Germline V CDR1 and CDR2: GTSNPN, SVGIG (reference sequence). Here the CDR3 DNA reads TGTGCCTGGAGTTCGGACGGAGGAGCCACGCCCCAGCATTTT. Encoded protein: CAWSSDGGATPQHF.

The gene calls are TRBV28 and TRBJ2-7, with D tentatively TRBD1 (5 bases). The V gene's germline CDR1 is MDHEN and CDR2 SYDVKM. The length of the CDR3 is 13 residues. The V end was cut by 2 bases, the J end by 6 bases, with 11 bases between. The CDR3 here is CASSLNRGSEQYF. The CDR3 coding sequence is TGTGCCAGCAGTTTAAATAGGGGTTCCGAGCAGTACTTC.

The chain uses TRBV5-4 and TRBJ2-3, with D perhaps matching TRBD2 (6 bases). V shed 1 base and J shed 0 bases, with 9 bases lying between them. Germline CDR1 reads SGHNT; CDR2 reads YYREEE (reference sequence). This CDR3 has 15 amino acids. CDR3 region: CASSLYGTSTDTQYF. DNA for the CDR3: TGTGCCAGCAGCTTGTACGGGACTAGCACAGATACGCAGTATTTT. Together with reference TRBV5-4 and TRBJ2-3, the CDR3 gives the full variable domain: ETGVTQSPTHLIKTRGQQVTLRCSSQSGHNTVSWYQQALGQGPQFIFQYYREEENGRGNFPPRFSGLQFPNYSSELNVNALELDDSALYLCASSLYGTSTDTQYFGPGTRLTVL.

The rearrangement links TRBV27 to TRBJ2-3, with 9 bases aligning to TRBD2. Trimming cost V 1 base and J 3 bases; bases outside gene matches: 5. The CDR3 is 16 residues long. Germline V lookup: CDR1 MNHEY, CDR2 SMNVEV (reference sequence). The CDR3 nucleotides read TGTGCCAGCAGTTTATTCGCCCTAGCGGGAACAGATACGCAGTATTTT. Its translation: CASSLFALAGTDTQYF.

This CDR3 reads CSVVGGWDTEAFF. CDR3 nucleotides: TGCAGCGTTGTTGGGGGCTGGGACACTGAAGCTTTCTTT. The V call is TRBV29-1, the J call TRBJ1-1; D perhaps matches TRBD1 (6 bases). The CDR3 is 13 residues long. Germline CDR1 is SQVTM and CDR2 is ANQGSEA. With 4 bases removed from V and 3 bases from J, the gap between germline ends came to 12 bases.

This clone was seen more than once but under ten times. Here the CDR3 reads CASSLPTGDDEQFF. The CDR3, as DNA: TGTGCCAGCAGCTTACCGACAGGGGACGATGAGCAGTTCTTC. V is TRBV28 and J is TRBJ2-1, with 8 bases that match TRBD1. The V gene's germline CDR1 is MDHEN and CDR2 SYDVKM. CDR3 length: 14 amino acids. The V segment lost 6 bases and the J segment 8 bases; nucleotides outside the gene matches: 9. The full variable domain, completed using reference TRBV28 and TRBJ2-1, is DVKVTQSSRYLVKRTGEKVFLECVQDMDHENMFWYRQDPGLGLRLIYFSYDVKMKEKGDIPEGYSVSREKKERFSLILESASTNQTSMYLCASSLPTGDDEQFFGPGTRLTVL.

In this sample, this clone turned up a few times. The chain links TRBV6-1 to TRBJ2-3, with 7 bases matching TRBD2. Trimming at V came to 3 bases and at J to 5 bases, leaving 5 bases not matched to a gene. The germline V gene has CDR1 MNHNS and CDR2 SASEGT. The CDR3 is made up of 14 amino acids. This chain's CDR3 is CASSELTGGDTQYF. CDR3 nucleotides: TGTGCCAGCAGTGAGTTGACGGGGGGAGATACGCAGTATTTT.

This chain connects TRBV7-2 to TRBJ1-1; D is ambiguous. Germline values: CDR1 SGHTA, CDR2 FQGNSA. Trimming removed 1 base from V and 7 bases from J, with 7 bases in between. The length of the CDR3 is 12 residues. The CDR3: CASSLVRNEAFF. The DNA for the CDR3 is TGTGCCAGCAGCTTAGTGAGGAATGAAGCTTTCTTT.

This chain joins TRBV2 and TRBJ1-1; D is uncertain. CDR3 size: 14 residues. V shed 4 bases and J shed 4 bases, with 13 bases lying between them. Germline lookup yields CDR1 SNHLY and CDR2 FYNNEI. The CDR3 reads CASSVSSGGTEAFF. In nucleotides, the CDR3 is TGTGCCAGCAGTGTTTCAAGCGGTGGCACTGAAGCTTTCTTT.

The chain joins TRBV2 to TRBJ1-1, with D maybe TRBD1 (6 bases). V was clipped by 5 bases and J by 5 bases, with 12 bases between them. CDR3 length: 13 residues. CDR1 is SNHLY and CDR2 is FYNNEI in the germline V gene. The CDR3 loop is CASSKGVRTEAFF. CDR3 DNA: TGTGCCAGCAGTAAGGGGGTGAGGACTGAAGCTTTCTTT.